This T cell receptor (beta chain) was captured in a study of T cells in localized non-small cell lung cancer. This CDR3 is 13 amino acids long. Germline values: CDR1 SGHRS, CDR2 YFSETQ. The V and J ends lost 0 bases and 1 base respectively, with 5 bases between them. Sequencing was performed with immunoSEQ multiplex PCR; in TCRdb, only in-frame clones are kept and a portion is missing. The profile shows approximately 83,000 clones, about nine tenths of them singletons. The clonotype originates from a woman aged 40-75 years with stage II squamous cell lung carcinoma. The V call is TRBV5-1, the J call TRBJ2-7; no reliable D call. Sequencing used PBMCs, obtained before any cancer treatment. CDR3 bases: TGCGCCAGCAGCTTGGCGTGGTCCTACGAGCAGTACTTC. Encoded protein: CASSLAWSYEQYF. Complete variable domain (other parts from reference TRBV5-1 and TRBJ2-7): KAGVTQTPRYLIKTRGQQVTLSCSPISGHRSVSWYQQTPGQGLQFLFEYFSETQRNKGNFPGRFSGRQFSNSRSEMNVSTLELGDSALYLCASSLAWSYEQYFGPGTRLTVT.